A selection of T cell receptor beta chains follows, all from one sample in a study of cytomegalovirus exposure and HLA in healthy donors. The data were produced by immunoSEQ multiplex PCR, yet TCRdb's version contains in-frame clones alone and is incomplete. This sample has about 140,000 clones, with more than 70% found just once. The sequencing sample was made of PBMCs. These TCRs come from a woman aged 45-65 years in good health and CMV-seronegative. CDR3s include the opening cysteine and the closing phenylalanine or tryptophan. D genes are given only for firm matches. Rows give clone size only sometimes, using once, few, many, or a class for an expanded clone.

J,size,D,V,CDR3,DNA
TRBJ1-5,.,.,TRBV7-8,CASSTQGWGNQPQHF,TGTGCCAGCAGCACACAGGGTTGGGGCAATCAGCCCCAGCATTTT
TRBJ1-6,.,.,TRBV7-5,CARSWSPRDRGYRTVNSPLHF,TGTGCCAGAAGTTGGTCCCCTCGCGATAGGGGATATCGGACGGTGAATTCACCCCTCCACTTT
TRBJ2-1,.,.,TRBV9,CASSVGDPYNEQFF,TGTGCCAGCAGCGTAGGAGATCCCTACAATGAGCAGTTCTTC
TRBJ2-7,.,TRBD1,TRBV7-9,CSSSSGQVTSYEQYF,TGTTCCAGCAGCTCGGGACAGGTCACCTCCTACGAGCAGTACTTC
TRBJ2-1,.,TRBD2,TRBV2,CARSPGRGGSYNEQFF,TGTGCCCGCAGCCCCGGGAGGGGGGGCTCCTACAATGAGCAGTTCTTC
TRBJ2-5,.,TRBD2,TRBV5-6,CASSAPGTTLAQYF,TGTGCCAGCAGCGCCCCCGGGACTACTCTCGCCCAGTACTTC
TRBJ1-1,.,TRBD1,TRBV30,CAWVRDRGDTEAFF,TGTGCCTGGGTCCGGGACAGGGGGGACACTGAAGCTTTCTTT
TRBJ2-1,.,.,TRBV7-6,CASSLALLGGAQNEQFF,TGTGCCAGCAGCTTAGCGTTATTGGGCGGGGCTCAGAATGAGCAGTTCTTC
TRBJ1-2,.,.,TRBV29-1,CSVGGGSNYGYTF,TGCAGCGTTGGCGGGGGATCTAACTATGGCTACACCTTC
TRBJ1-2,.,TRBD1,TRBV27,CASSFRTGAYGYTF,TGTGCCAGCAGTTTCCGGACAGGAGCCTATGGCTACACCTTC
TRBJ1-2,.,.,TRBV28,CASSLTGSWGYTF,TGTGCCAGCAGCCTAACAGGGTCCTGGGGCTACACCTTC
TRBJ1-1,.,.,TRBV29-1,CSVEGGMNTEAFF,TGCAGCGTTGAAGGAGGGATGAACACTGAAGCTTTCTTT
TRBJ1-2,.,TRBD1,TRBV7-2,CASSPRDRGNYGYTF,TGTGCCAGCAGCCCTAGGGACAGGGGGAATTATGGCTACACCTTC
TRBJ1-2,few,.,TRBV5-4,CASSLSRVGGYTF,TGTGCCAGCAGCTTATCCCGCGTCGGGGGCTACACCTTC
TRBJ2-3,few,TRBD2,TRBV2,CASDLAGGADTQYF,TGTGCCAGCGACCTAGCGGGGGGCGCAGATACGCAGTATTTT
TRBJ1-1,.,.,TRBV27,CASSLELNTEAFF,TGTGCCAGCAGTCTCGAGCTGAACACTGAAGCTTTCTTT